The 9 T cell receptor beta chains listed next were all sequenced from one sample in a study of shared clonotypes between healthy human individuals. The table came from immunoSEQ multiplex PCR; TCRdb's copy has only in-frame clones and leaves some out. The sample shows approximately 2,000,000 clones, approximately 90% of them seen only once. Specimen: naive CD4+ T cells from PBMCs. Subset here: CD45RA+ positively selected. These receptors originate from a man younger than 35 in good health. Some clones in this sample may be carry-over from other donors' samples.

The CDR3 DNA reads TGTGCCACCAGCAGAGATAAGGGGGGCACAGATACGCAGTATTTT. Translation gives CATSRDKGGTDTQYF. The chain couples TRBV15 to TRBJ2-3; D perhaps matches TRBD1 (6 bases). V lost 0 bases to trimming and J lost 1 base, with 8 bases between them. Germline V gene lookup returns CDR1 LNHNV and CDR2 YYDKDF (reference sequence). The CDR3 consists of 15 residues.

Of note for this clone: At the DNA level, this CDR3 is encoded by other sequences in the same sample as well. V usage is TRBV14 and J usage is TRBJ1-2, with D unclear. The CDR3 is 12 amino acids. V was pared by 8 bases and J by 0 bases, with 7 bases between. Germline CDR1 and CDR2: SGHDN and FVKESK. The CDR3 protein is CASSQANYGYTF. In DNA, the CDR3 is TGTGCCAGCTCTCAAGCTAACTATGGCTACACCTTC.

J is TRBJ1-3 and V is TRBV11-1; D remains unclear. CDR1 and CDR2 from the germline V gene are SGHAT and FQDESV (reference sequence). Between the trimmed V and J ends, which lost 1 base and 4 bases, there was a span of 2 bases. The CDR3 extends over 12 amino acids. CDR3 nucleotide sequence: TGTGCCAGCAGCTTAGGCGGAAACACCATATATTTT. Translation: CASSLGGNTIYF.

V gene TRBV2 combines with J gene TRBJ2-6; 7 bases match TRBD1. V shed 6 bases and J 0 bases; nucleotides not matched to a gene: 17. Germline V gives CDR1 SNHLY, CDR2 FYNNEI. CDR3 length: 20 amino acids. The chain's CDR3 is CASSEGQKYNIRSGANVLTF. CDR3 DNA: TGTGCCAGCAGCGAGGGACAGAAATATAACATCCGCTCTGGGGCCAACGTCCTGACTTTC.

V gene TRBV7-8 combines with J gene TRBJ2-7; the D gene is possibly TRBD2 (5 bases). Trimming left V 5 bases short and J 0 bases short, with 14 bases between. The V gene's germline CDR1 is SGHVS and CDR2 FQNEAQ. The CDR3 has 15 amino acids. The CDR3 region is CASSPWETPSYEQYF. Here the CDR3 DNA reads TGTGCCAGCAGCCCCTGGGAGACGCCCTCCTACGAGCAGTACTTC. Full variable domain (missing parts from reference TRBV7-8 and TRBJ2-7): GAGVSQSPRYKVAKRGQDVALRCDPISGHVSLFWYQQALGQGPEFLTYFQNEAQLDKSGLPSDRFFAERPEGSVSTLKIQRTQQEDSAVYLCASSPWETPSYEQYFGPGTRLTVT.

This chain joins TRBV10-3 and TRBJ2-1; D may be TRBD2 (5 bases). Germline CDR1 is ENHRY and CDR2 is SYGVKD. Trimming stripped 7 bases from V and 10 bases from J, with 17 bases between. This CDR3 is 13 amino acids long. The CDR3, as DNA: TGTGCCATCAATGGACTCGGTGGCGGAGAGCAGTTCTTC. It specifies CAINGLGGGEQFF.

This sequence joins TRBV5-1 and TRBJ2-1; a weak D match, TRBD2 (6 bases). The CDR3 is 16 amino acids. Between the trimmed V and J ends, which lost 1 base and 1 base, there was a span of 12 bases. Germline-derived CDR1 and CDR2 are SGHRS and YFSETQ. The CDR3 loop is CASSLFTGESYNEQFF. CDR3 sequence (DNA): TGCGCCAGCAGCTTGTTTACGGGAGAATCCTACAATGAGCAGTTCTTC. Full variable domain (rest looked up from reference TRBV5-1 and TRBJ2-1): KAGVTQTPRYLIKTRGQQVTLSCSPISGHRSVSWYQQTPGQGLQFLFEYFSETQRNKGNFPGRFSGRQFSNSRSEMNVSTLELGDSALYLCASSLFTGESYNEQFFGPGTRLTVL.

The gene calls are TRBV5-4 and TRBJ1-1; D remains ambiguous. V lost 9 bases and J 1 base, leaving 13 bases between the germline ends. CDR1 SGHNT and CDR2 YYREEE come from the germline V gene (reference sequence). The CDR3 totals 13 residues. CDR3 DNA: TGTGCCACCAAAAAGGTTTCGAACACTGAAGCTTTCTTT. Translated, it gives CATKKVSNTEAFF.

The J gene is TRBJ2-7, the V gene TRBV7-2, with 9 bases that match TRBD1. Unmatched junction bases numbered 6, after V lost 4 bases and J lost 2 bases. The germline V gene has CDR1 SGHTA and CDR2 FQGNSA. The CDR3 runs to 15 residues. The CDR3 region is CASSSPGQGTYEQYF. DNA of the CDR3: TGTGCCAGCAGCTCACCGGGACAGGGTACCTACGAGCAGTACTTC.